What follows is one TCR beta chain and its context. This sample stems from a study of blood T cell repertoires in COVID-19. In the original processing: The assay estimated nucleated cells by amplifying reference gene primers. Sequencing used immunoSEQ multiplex PCR; TCRdb keeps in-frame clones, though not all of them. The DNA gave D and trimming, while V, J and clone size come from that table. The sample has 200,000 or so clones, around nine tenths seen once. The CDR3 is made up of 18 amino acids. V shed 5 bases, J shed 2 bases, and the junction held 10 bases outside the gene matches. CDR1 is MDHEN and CDR2 is SYDVKM in the germline V gene.

Sequencing used peripheral blood. The TCR originated in a man between 65 and 80 years old with active or convalescent COVID-19. The chain employs TRBV28 and TRBJ2-6; 9 bases are a match to TRBD1. The CDR3 coding sequence is TGTGCCAGCAGTATCCACGACAGGGGGTACGCTGGGGCCAACGTCCTGACTTTC. It encodes CASSIHDRGYAGANVLTF.